This T cell receptor beta chain comes out of a study of shared clonotypes between healthy human individuals. CDR3 length: 14 amino acids. With 6 bases removed from V and 8 bases from J, the gap between germline ends came to 16 bases. CDR1 and CDR2 from the germline V gene are SGHTA and FQGNSA. Only in-frame clones appear in the TCRdb table, and some are missing; sequencing was by immunoSEQ multiplex PCR. This table has approximately 980,000 clones, more than 75% appearing once. The chain combines TRBV7-2 with TRBJ1-4; D gene unclear. The specimen was memory CD4+ T cells sorted from blood. Subset of the sample: CD45RA-negative fraction. The clonotype comes from a man aged 18 to 35 in good health. CDR3 region: CASSPGTRGEKLFF. CDR3 coding DNA: TGTGCCAGCAGTCCGGGCACCCGCGGGGAAAAACTGTTTTTT.